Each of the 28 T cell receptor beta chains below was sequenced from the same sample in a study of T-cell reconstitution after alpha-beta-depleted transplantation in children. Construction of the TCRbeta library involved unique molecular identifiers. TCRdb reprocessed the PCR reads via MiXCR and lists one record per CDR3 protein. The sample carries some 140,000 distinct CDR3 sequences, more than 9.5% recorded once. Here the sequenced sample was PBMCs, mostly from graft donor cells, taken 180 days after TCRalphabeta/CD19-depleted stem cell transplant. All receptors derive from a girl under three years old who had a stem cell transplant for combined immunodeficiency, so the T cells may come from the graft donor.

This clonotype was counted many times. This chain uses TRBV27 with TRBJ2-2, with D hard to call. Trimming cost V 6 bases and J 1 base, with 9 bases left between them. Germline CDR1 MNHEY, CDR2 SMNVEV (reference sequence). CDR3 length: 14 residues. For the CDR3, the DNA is TGTGCCAGCAGCCCCCTGGGGAACACCGGGGAGCTGTTTTTT. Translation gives CASSPLGNTGELFF.

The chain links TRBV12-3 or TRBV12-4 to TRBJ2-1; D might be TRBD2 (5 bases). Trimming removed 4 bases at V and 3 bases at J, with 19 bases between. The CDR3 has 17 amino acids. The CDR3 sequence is CASSYRVERRRYNEQFF. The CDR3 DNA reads TGTGCCAGCAGTTATCGGGTAGAGCGGCGGCGCTACAATGAGCAGTTCTTC.

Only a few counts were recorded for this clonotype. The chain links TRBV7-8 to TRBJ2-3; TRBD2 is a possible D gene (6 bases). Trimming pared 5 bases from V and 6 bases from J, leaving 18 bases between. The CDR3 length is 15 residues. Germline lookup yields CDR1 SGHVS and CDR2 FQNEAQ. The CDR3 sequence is CASSPRWGRMDTQYF. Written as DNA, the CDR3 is TGTGCCAGCAGCCCGCGGTGGGGGAGGATGGATACGCAGTATTTT.

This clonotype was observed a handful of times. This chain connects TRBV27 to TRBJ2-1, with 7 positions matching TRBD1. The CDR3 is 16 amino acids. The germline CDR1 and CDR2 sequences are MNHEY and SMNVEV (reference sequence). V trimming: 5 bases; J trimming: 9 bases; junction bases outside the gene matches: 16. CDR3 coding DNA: TGTGCCAGCAGTCTCTCCAGGGACAGCCTCAACGTTGAGCAGTTCTTC. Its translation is CASSLSRDSLNVEQFF.

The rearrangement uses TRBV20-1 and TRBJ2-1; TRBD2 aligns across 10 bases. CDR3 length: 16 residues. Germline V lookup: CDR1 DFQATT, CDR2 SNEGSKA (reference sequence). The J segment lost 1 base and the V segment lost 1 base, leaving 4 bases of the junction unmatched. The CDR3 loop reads CSARGPAGGSYNEQFF. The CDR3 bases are TGCAGTGCTAGAGGGCCAGCGGGAGGGTCCTACAATGAGCAGTTCTTC.

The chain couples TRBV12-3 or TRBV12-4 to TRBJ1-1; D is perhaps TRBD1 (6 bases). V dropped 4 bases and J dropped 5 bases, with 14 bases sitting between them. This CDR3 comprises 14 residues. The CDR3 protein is CASSSGGWRTEAFF. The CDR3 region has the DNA TGTGCCAGCAGTTCCGGGGGCTGGCGGACTGAAGCTTTCTTT.

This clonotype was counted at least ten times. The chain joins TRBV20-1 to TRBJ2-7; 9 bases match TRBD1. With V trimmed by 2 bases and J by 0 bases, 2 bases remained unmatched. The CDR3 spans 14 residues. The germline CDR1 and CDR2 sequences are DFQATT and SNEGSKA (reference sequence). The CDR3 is CSARRDRASYEQYF. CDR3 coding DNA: TGCAGTGCTAGAAGGGACAGGGCCTCCTACGAGCAGTACTTC.

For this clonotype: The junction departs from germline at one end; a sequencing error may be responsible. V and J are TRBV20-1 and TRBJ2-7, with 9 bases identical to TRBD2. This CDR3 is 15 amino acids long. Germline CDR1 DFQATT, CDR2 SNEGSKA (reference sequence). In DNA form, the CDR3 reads TGCTGTGCTAGAGAGGCGGCGGGAGGGCCGAACGAGCAGTACTTC. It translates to CCAREAAGGPNEQYF.

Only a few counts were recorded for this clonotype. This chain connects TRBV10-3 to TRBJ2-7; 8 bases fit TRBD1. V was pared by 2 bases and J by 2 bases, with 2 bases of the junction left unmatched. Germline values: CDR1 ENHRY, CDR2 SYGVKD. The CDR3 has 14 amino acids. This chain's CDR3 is CAISEAGGTYEQYF. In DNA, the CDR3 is TGTGCCATCAGTGAGGCAGGGGGCACCTACGAGCAGTACTTC.

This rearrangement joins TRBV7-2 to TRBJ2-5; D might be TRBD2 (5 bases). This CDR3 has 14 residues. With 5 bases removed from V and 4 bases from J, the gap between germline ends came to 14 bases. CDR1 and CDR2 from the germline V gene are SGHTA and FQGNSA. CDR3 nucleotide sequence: TGTGCCAGCAGCGCCGGAGAGGGAAGAGAGACCCAGTACTTC. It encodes CASSAGEGRETQYF.

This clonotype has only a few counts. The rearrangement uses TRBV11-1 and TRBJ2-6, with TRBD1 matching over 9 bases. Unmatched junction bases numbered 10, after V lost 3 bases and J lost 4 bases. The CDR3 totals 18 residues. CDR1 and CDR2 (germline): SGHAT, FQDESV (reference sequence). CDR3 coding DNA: TGTGCCAGCAGCTTGGGACAGGGCGTAGAATCCGGGGCCAACGTCCTGACTTTC. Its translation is CASSLGQGVESGANVLTF.

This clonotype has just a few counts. CDR3 DNA: TGTGCCAGTAGTATCGCCGGGACCGGACGGTATGGCTACACCTTC. Translated: CASSIAGTGRYGYTF. This sequence joins TRBV19 and TRBJ1-2, with D maybe TRBD1 (5 bases). V gave up 3 bases and J gave up 5 bases, with 16 bases separating them. Germline CDR1 and CDR2: LNHDA and SQIVND (reference sequence). The CDR3 loop spans 15 amino acids.

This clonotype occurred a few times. The CDR3 DNA reads as TGCAGCGTTGCAGGGCGGATGAACACTGAAGCTTTCTTT. This translates into CSVAGRMNTEAFF. This chain connects TRBV29-1 to TRBJ1-1; possible D gene TRBD1, 5 bases. Trimming cost V 4 bases and J 0 bases, with 9 bases left between them. The CDR3 totals 13 residues. The germline CDR1 and CDR2 sequences are SQVTM and ANQGSEA.

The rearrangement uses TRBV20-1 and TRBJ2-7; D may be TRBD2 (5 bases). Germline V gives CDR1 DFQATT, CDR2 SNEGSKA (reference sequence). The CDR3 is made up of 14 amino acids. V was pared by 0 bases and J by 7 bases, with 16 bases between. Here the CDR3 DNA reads TGCAGTGCTAGAGATTATCTAGCAGTTTGGGAGCAGTACTTC. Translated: CSARDYLAVWEQYF.

CDR3 protein: CSAGTSSAEQFF. CDR3 nucleotide sequence: TGCAGTGCAGGGACTAGCTCGGCCGAGCAGTTCTTC. The chain has TRBV20-1 and TRBJ2-1; 9 nucleotides align to TRBD2. CDR1 and CDR2 (germline): DFQATT, SNEGSKA (reference sequence). CDR3 length: 12 residues. J lost 10 bases, V lost 6 bases, and 7 bases had no gene match.

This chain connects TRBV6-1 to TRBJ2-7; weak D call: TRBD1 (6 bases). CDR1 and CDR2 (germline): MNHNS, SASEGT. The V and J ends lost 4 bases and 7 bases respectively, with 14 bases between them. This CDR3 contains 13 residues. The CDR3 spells CASSGGQTGEQYF. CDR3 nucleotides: TGTGCCAGCAGTGGGGGGCAGACTGGTGAGCAGTACTTC.

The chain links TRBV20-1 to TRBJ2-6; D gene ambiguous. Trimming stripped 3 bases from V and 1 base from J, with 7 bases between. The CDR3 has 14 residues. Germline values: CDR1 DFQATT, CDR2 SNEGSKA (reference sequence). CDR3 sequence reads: CSARDGSGANVLTF. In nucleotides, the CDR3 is TGCAGTGCTAGGGACGGTTCTGGGGCCAACGTCCTGACTTTC.

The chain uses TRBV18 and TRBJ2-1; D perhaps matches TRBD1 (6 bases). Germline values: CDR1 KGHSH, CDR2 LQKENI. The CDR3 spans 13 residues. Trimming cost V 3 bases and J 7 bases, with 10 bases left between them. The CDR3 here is CASSPQGWNEQFF. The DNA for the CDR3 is TGTGCCAGCTCACCTCAGGGGTGGAATGAGCAGTTCTTC.

The DNA for the CDR3 is TGCGCCACCACACGCTCGAACACCGGGGAGCTGTTTTTT. Amino acids: CATTRSNTGELFF. The chain carries TRBV10-2 and TRBJ2-2; D gene ambiguous. The CDR3 totals 13 residues. CDR1 WSHSY and CDR2 SAAADI come from the germline V gene. The ends were cut back, 10 bases at V and 0 bases at J, with 9 bases in the middle.

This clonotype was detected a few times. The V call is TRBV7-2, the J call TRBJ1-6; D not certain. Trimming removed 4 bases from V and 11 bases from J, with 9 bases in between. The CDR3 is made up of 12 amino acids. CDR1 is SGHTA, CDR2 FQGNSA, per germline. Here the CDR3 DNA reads TGTGCCAGCAGCTCAAACCTGCCACCCCTCCACTTT. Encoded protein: CASSSNLPPLHF.

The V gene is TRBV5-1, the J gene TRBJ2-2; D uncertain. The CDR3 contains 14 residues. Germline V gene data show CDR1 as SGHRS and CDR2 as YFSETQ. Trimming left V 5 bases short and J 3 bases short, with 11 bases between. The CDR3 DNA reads TGCGCCAGCAGGTGGTCTCAGGACACCGGGGAGCTGTTTTTT. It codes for CASRWSQDTGELFF.

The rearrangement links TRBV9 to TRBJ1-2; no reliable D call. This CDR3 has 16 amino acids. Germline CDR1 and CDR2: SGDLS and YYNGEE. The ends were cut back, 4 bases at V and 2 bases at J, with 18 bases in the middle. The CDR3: CASSPHPDRWNYGYTF. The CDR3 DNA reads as TGTGCCAGCAGCCCCCATCCGGACCGCTGGAACTATGGCTACACCTTC.

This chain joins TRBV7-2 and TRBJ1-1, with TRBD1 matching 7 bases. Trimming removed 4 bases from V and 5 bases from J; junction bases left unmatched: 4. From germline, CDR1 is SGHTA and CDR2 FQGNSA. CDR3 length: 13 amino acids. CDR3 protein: CASSSTGRTEAFF. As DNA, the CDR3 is TGTGCCAGCAGCTCGACAGGGAGAACTGAAGCTTTCTTT.

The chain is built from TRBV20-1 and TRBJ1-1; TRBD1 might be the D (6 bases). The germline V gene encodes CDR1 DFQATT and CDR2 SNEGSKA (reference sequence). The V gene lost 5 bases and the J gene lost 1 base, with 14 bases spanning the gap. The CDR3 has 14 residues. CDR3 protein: CSALPARGNTEAFF. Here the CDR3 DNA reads TGCAGTGCTCTCCCCGCCAGGGGGAACACTGAAGCTTTCTTT.

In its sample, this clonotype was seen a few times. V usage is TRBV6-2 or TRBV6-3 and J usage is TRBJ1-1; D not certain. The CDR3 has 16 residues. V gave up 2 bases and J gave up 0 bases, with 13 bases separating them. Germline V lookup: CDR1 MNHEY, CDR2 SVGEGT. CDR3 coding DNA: TGTGCCAGCAGTTACCCGTCGGAAGGACTGAACACTGAAGCTTTCTTT. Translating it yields CASSYPSEGLNTEAFF.

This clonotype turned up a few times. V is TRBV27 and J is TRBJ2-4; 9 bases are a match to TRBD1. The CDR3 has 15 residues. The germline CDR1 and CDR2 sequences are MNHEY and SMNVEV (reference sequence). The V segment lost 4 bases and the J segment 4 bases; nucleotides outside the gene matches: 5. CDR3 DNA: TGTGCCAGCAGTTCTCCCGACAGGGGGAAAAACATTCAGTACTTC. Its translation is CASSSPDRGKNIQYF.

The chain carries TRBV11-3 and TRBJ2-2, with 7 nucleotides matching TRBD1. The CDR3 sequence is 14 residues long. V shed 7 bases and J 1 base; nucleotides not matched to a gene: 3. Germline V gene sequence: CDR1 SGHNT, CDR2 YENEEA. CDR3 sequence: CASTDRENTGELFF. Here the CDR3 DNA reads TGTGCCAGCACCGACAGGGAGAACACCGGGGAGCTGTTTTTT.

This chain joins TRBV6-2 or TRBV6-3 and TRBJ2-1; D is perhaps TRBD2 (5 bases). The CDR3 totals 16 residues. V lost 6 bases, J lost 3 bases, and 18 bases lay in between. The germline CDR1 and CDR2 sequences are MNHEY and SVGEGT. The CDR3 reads CASRTRLGEDYNEQFF. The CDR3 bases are TGTGCCAGCAGGACCCGTTTGGGAGAGGACTACAATGAGCAGTTCTTC.